This entry lists 30 T cell receptor beta chains sequenced from one sample in a study of shared clonotypes between healthy human individuals. Produced via immunoSEQ multiplex PCR; TCRdb's table is partial and in-frame only. The data contain over 850,000 clones, about 84% of them seen just once; the ten biggest clones take up under 0.6%. Sequenced material: memory CD4+ T cells from PBMCs. The subset is: CD45RA-negative fraction. These receptors came from a man aged 18 to 29 in good health. Some clones in this sample may be carry-over from other donors' samples.

The J gene is TRBJ2-7, the V gene TRBV2, with D uncertain. The length of the CDR3 is 14 residues. V was trimmed by 1 base and J by 3 bases, leaving 10 bases between them. CDR1 is SNHLY and CDR2 is FYNNEI in the germline V gene. The CDR3: CASSEEGIYYEQYF. For the CDR3, the DNA is TGTGCCAGCAGTGAAGAGGGAATCTACTACGAGCAGTACTTC.

This chain links TRBV15 with TRBJ1-1; no clear D gene. The CDR3 covers 14 residues. The ends were cut back, 6 bases at V and 3 bases at J, with 14 bases in the middle. Germline CDR1 and CDR2: LNHNV and YYDKDF (reference sequence). CDR3 DNA sequence: TGTGCCACCAGGGTGAAGGTGAGGGACACTGAAGCTTTCTTT. Protein product: CATRVKVRDTEAFF.

The chain has TRBV5-1 and TRBJ2-5; 8 bases are a match to TRBD1. The CDR3 consists of 13 residues. Germline loops: CDR1 SGHRS, CDR2 YFSETQ. Losses at the gene ends were 4 bases for V and 4 bases for J; bases not matched to a gene: 3. Here the CDR3 reads CASSQGTGETQYF. The CDR3 DNA follows: TGCGCCAGCAGCCAAGGGACAGGAGAGACCCAGTACTTC.

The V gene is TRBV7-9, the J gene TRBJ2-1; D is uncertain. Germline V CDR1 and CDR2: SEHNR, FQNEAQ (reference sequence). The CDR3 spans 13 residues. V lost 5 bases, J lost 7 bases, and 12 bases lay in between. CDR3: CASSPPGRNEQFF. The CDR3 DNA reads TGTGCCAGCAGCCCACCTGGCAGGAATGAGCAGTTCTTC.

This sequence joins TRBV25-1 and TRBJ1-6, with D uncertain. The CDR3 has 14 amino acids. V was trimmed by 4 bases and J by 7 bases, leaving 11 bases between them. Germline values: CDR1 MGHDK, CDR2 SYGVNS. The CDR3 region has the DNA TGTGCCAGCAGTGGTACGGACCCAAATTCACCCCTCCACTTT. It translates to CASSGTDPNSPLHF.

This clone has more than one count but fewer than ten. One base away lies a much larger clone, so this may be a sequencing read error. The V call is TRBV6-6, the J call TRBJ1-1; D perhaps matches TRBD1 (5 bases). V lost 6 bases, J lost 1 base, and 9 bases lay in between. CDR3 length: 13 amino acids. The germline V gene has CDR1 MNHNY and CDR2 SVGAGI (reference sequence). For the CDR3, the DNA is TGTGCCAGCAGCCCCCAGGGGAACACTGAAGCTTTCTTT. As protein: CASSPQGNTEAFF.

The rearrangement links TRBV28 to TRBJ2-6; D is ambiguous. V was shortened by 8 bases and J by 0 bases, with 8 bases between the two germline ends. The CDR3 covers 14 residues. Germline CDR1 and CDR2: MDHEN and SYDVKM. The CDR3 region has the DNA TGTGCCAGCCGAATAAGCTCTGGGGCCAACGTCCTGACTTTC. It specifies CASRISSGANVLTF.

The rearrangement joins TRBV5-4 to TRBJ1-2; 10 bases map to TRBD1. The CDR3 runs 18 residues. Germline loops: CDR1 SGHNT, CDR2 YYREEE (reference sequence). V lost 2 bases to trimming and J lost 5 bases; unmatched junction nucleotides: 15. CDR3 coding DNA: TGTGCCAGCAGCTTTACCGGGACAGGGGCCCTGGGGAGGTATGGCTACACCTTC. This sequence encodes CASSFTGTGALGRYGYTF. The full variable domain, with the rest looked up from reference TRBV5-4 and TRBJ1-2, is ETGVTQSPTHLIKTRGQQVTLRCSSQSGHNTVSWYQQALGQGPQFIFQYYREEENGRGNFPPRFSGLQFPNYSSELNVNALELDDSALYLCASSFTGTGALGRYGYTFGSGTRLTVV.

This chain joins TRBV6-1 and TRBJ1-3, with a tentative D call TRBD1 (5 bases). V gave up 8 bases and J gave up 0 bases, with 14 bases separating them. In germline, CDR1 is MNHNS, CDR2 SASEGT. This CDR3 is 15 amino acids long. CDR3 sequence (DNA): TGTGCCAGCCCCCGGGACGGTTACTCTGGAAACACCATATATTTT. Residues: CASPRDGYSGNTIYF.

The chain employs TRBV28 and TRBJ2-3, with D hard to call. Per the germline V gene, CDR1 is MDHEN and CDR2 is SYDVKM. The CDR3 runs to 11 residues. The ends were cut back, 8 bases at V and 4 bases at J, with 7 bases in the middle. The CDR3 reads CASGEADTQYF. The CDR3 nucleotides read TGTGCCAGCGGAGAAGCAGATACGCAGTATTTT.

With respect to this clone: This CDR3 is also generated by other DNA sequences in the sample. J is TRBJ1-2 and V is TRBV28; the D is unclear. The V gene's germline CDR1 is MDHEN and CDR2 SYDVKM. V shed 2 bases and J shed 5 bases, with 6 bases lying between them. The CDR3 consists of 12 residues. This chain's CDR3 is CASSLSSYGYTF. The CDR3 nucleotides read TGTGCCAGCAGTTTAAGCAGTTATGGCTACACCTTC.

This rearrangement joins TRBV21-1 to TRBJ2-1; TRBD2, the D gene given by the table, was not confirmed from the DNA. TRBV21-1 is reported as a pseudogene. This CDR3 is built from 19 residues. The CDR3 DNA sequence: TGTGCCAGCAGCAAATCCTTCTGCCTAGCGGCCTCCTCCTACAATGAGCAGTTCTTC. It specifies CASSKSFCLAASSYNEQFF.

The V gene is TRBV6-6, the J gene TRBJ1-1, with 9 bases matching TRBD1. Trimming took 2 bases from V and 2 from J; bases not matched to a gene: 3. The CDR3 contains 15 residues. Germline lookup yields CDR1 MNHNY and CDR2 SVGAGI (reference sequence). In DNA form, the CDR3 reads TGTGCCAGCAGTTACCCGACAGGGGGTAACACTGAAGCTTTCTTT. Protein sequence: CASSYPTGGNTEAFF.

This clone has a handful of counts. V gene TRBV2 combines with J gene TRBJ1-1, with D possibly matching TRBD1 (5 bases). The V end lost 7 bases, the J end lost 0 bases, and 18 bases lay between the germline ends. The CDR3 extends over 16 amino acids. Germline V gene lookup returns CDR1 SNHLY and CDR2 FYNNEI. As DNA, the CDR3 is TGTGCCAGCAATTGGGGCTTCACGACGGTGAACACTGAAGCTTTCTTT. Translation gives CASNWGFTTVNTEAFF. Complete variable domain (other parts from reference TRBV2 and TRBJ1-1): EPEVTQTPSHQVTQMGQEVILRCVPISNHLYFYWYRQILGQKVEFLVSFYNNEISEKSEIFDDQFSVERPDGSNFTLKIRSTKLEDSAMYFCASNWGFTTVNTEAFFGQGTRLTVV.

This clone was seen just once. The genes are TRBV28 and TRBJ1-3, with D maybe TRBD1 (6 bases). The germline V gene encodes CDR1 MDHEN and CDR2 SYDVKM. The CDR3 consists of 16 residues. Trimming left V 4 bases short and J 4 bases short, with 17 bases between. The CDR3 region is CASSSTYRENGNTIYF. The CDR3, as DNA: TGTGCCAGCAGTTCCACCTACAGGGAAAACGGAAACACCATATATTTT. Full variable domain (remainder filled in from reference TRBV28 and TRBJ1-3): DVKVTQSSRYLVKRTGEKVFLECVQDMDHENMFWYRQDPGLGLRLIYFSYDVKMKEKGDIPEGYSVSREKKERFSLILESASTNQTSMYLCASSSTYRENGNTIYFGEGSWLTVV.

The J gene is TRBJ2-7, the V gene TRBV18; 9 bases match TRBD2. This CDR3 comprises 16 residues. Germline V gene data show CDR1 as KGHSH and CDR2 as LQKENI. The ends lost 3 bases at V and 2 bases at J; junction bases unmatched: 8. CDR3 bases: TGTGCCAGCTCACCGGGGACAGCGGGAGGCGCCTACGAGCAGTACTTC. Translated: CASSPGTAGGAYEQYF.

The chain carries TRBV6-6 and TRBJ2-2; D gene ambiguous. Germline CDR1 is MNHNY and CDR2 is SVGAGI (reference sequence). The CDR3 is made up of 14 amino acids. Trimming shortened V by 2 bases and J by 4 bases, and 8 bases separated the two germline ends. Here the CDR3 reads CASSYAAVTGELFF. Here the CDR3 DNA reads TGTGCCAGCAGTTACGCGGCAGTCACCGGGGAGCTGTTTTTT.

The rearrangement links TRBV27 to TRBJ2-7; either TRBD1 or TRBD2 may supply D (5 bases each). Trimming shortened V by 6 bases and J by 5 bases, and 20 bases separated the two germline ends. In germline, CDR1 is MNHEY, CDR2 SMNVEV (reference sequence). The CDR3 spans 15 residues. The CDR3 DNA reads as TGTGCCAGCAGCCCAAACCGGGACCCCGAGCACGAGCAGTACTTC. Amino acid sequence: CASSPNRDPEHEQYF.

This chain connects TRBV27 to TRBJ1-5; 7 bases line up with TRBD1. This CDR3 has 15 residues. From germline, CDR1 is MNHEY and CDR2 SMNVEV (reference sequence). Trimming removed 5 bases from V and 5 bases from J; junction bases left unmatched: 9. The CDR3 region is CASSGWGGGYQPQHF. Written as DNA, the CDR3 is TGTGCCAGCAGTGGATGGGGAGGGGGCTATCAGCCCCAGCATTTT.

The chain recombines TRBV5-1 with TRBJ2-4; TRBD2 agrees at 7 bases. The J segment lost 0 bases and the V segment lost 6 bases, leaving 9 bases of the junction unmatched. The CDR3 is 16 residues long. Germline assignment: CDR1 SGHRS and CDR2 YFSETQ. CDR3: CASKFFGGIAKNIQYF. CDR3 DNA sequence: TGCGCCAGCAAGTTTTTCGGGGGGATAGCCAAAAACATTCAGTACTTC.

The chain links TRBV5-1 to TRBJ2-1; D gene ambiguous. With 7 bases removed from V and 6 bases from J, the gap between germline ends came to 17 bases. Germline assignment: CDR1 SGHRS and CDR2 YFSETQ. The CDR3 sequence is 14 residues long. The CDR3 nucleotides are TGCGCCAGCCAGGAATTGGACCTCGGCAATGAGCAGTTCTTC. Encoded protein: CASQELDLGNEQFF.

The chain links TRBV6-1 to TRBJ2-3, with D unclear. The germline gives CDR1 MNHNS, CDR2 SASEGT. V lost 7 bases and J lost 1, with 15 bases in between. The CDR3 contains 15 residues. The CDR3 DNA sequence: TGTGCCAGCACTACGCTCCGGGCAGGCACAGATACGCAGTATTTT. Its protein product is CASTTLRAGTDTQYF.

The chain has TRBV9 and TRBJ2-4; D unclear. The CDR3 contains 14 residues. Trimming stripped 5 bases from V and 8 bases from J, with 17 bases between. Germline assignment: CDR1 SGDLS and CDR2 YYNGEE. The CDR3 loop is CASSLRPVQDIQYF. CDR3 nucleotide sequence: TGTGCCAGCAGTTTGAGACCCGTTCAAGACATTCAGTACTTC.

This clone was recorded a few times. The chain couples TRBV7-2 to TRBJ1-1, with unresolved D. CDR3 length: 14 amino acids. In germline, CDR1 is SGHTA, CDR2 FQGNSA. Trimming cost V 2 bases and J 3 bases, with 10 bases left between them. CDR3 sequence: CASSLNAGYTEAFF. The DNA for the CDR3 is TGTGCCAGCAGCTTAAACGCTGGTTACACTGAAGCTTTCTTT.

This chain connects TRBV6-5 to TRBJ2-5, with 7 bases aligning to TRBD2. The CDR3 extends over 14 amino acids. Trimming removed 2 bases from V and 5 bases from J; junction bases left unmatched: 5. Germline assignment: CDR1 MNHEY and CDR2 SVGAGI. CDR3 coding DNA: TGTGCCAGCAGTTACGTGGGCGGGGGTGAGACCCAGTACTTC. Its protein is CASSYVGGGETQYF.

CDR3 nucleotides: TGTGCCAGCAGTTACTCCGGGACAGGGAAAGAGACCCAGTACTTC. Amino acid sequence: CASSYSGTGKETQYF. The rearrangement links TRBV6-6 to TRBJ2-5, with 9 bases aligning to TRBD1. This CDR3 comprises 15 residues. Germline V gene lookup returns CDR1 MNHNY and CDR2 SVGAGI (reference sequence). V trimming: 0 bases; J trimming: 3 bases; junction bases outside the gene matches: 2.

The chain has TRBV4-3 and TRBJ2-1; 15 nucleotides line up with TRBD2. Unmatched junction bases numbered 7, after V lost 1 base and J lost 15 bases. CDR3 size: 15 residues. Germline CDR1 is LGHNA and CDR2 is YSLEER. This chain's CDR3 is CASSQGVGTSGGRFF. CDR3 nucleotides: TGCGCCAGCAGCCAAGGTGTCGGGACTAGCGGGGGGCGGTTCTTC.

This clone was observed a single time. This chain uses TRBV6-1 with TRBJ2-3, with TRBD2 matching 8 bases. The CDR3 is 15 amino acids. J gave up 5 bases and V 7 bases, and 11 bases lay outside the gene matches. The germline V gene has CDR1 MNHNS and CDR2 SASEGT. The CDR3: CASIKPGLGGDTQYF. CDR3 DNA sequence: TGTGCCAGCATCAAACCGGGACTAGGGGGAGATACGCAGTATTTT.

The chain combines TRBV7-3 with TRBJ2-2; weak D call: TRBD1 (6 bases). The CDR3 covers 14 residues. Germline V lookup: CDR1 SGHTA, CDR2 FQGTGA. V lost 5 bases and J lost 7, with 14 bases in between. The DNA for the CDR3 is TGTGCCAGCAGCCGCACTACAGGGATCGGGGAGCTGTTTTTT. Translation: CASSRTTGIGELFF. Looking up the rest from reference TRBV7-3 and TRBJ2-2 gives the full variable domain: GAGVSQTPSNKVTEKGKYVELRCDPISGHTALYWYRQSLGQGPEFLIYFQGTGAADDSGLPNDRFFAVRPEGSVSTLKIQRTERGDSAVYLCASSRTTGIGELFFGEGSRLTVL.

In its sample, this clone was seen a few times. V is TRBV15 and J is TRBJ2-3, with D hard to call. The V and J ends lost 3 bases and 2 bases respectively, with 6 bases between them. Germline V lookup: CDR1 LNHNV, CDR2 YYDKDF (reference sequence). This CDR3 region has 13 residues. CDR3 in amino acids: CATSRPDTDTQYF. CDR3 nucleotide sequence: TGTGCCACCAGCAGGCCAGACACAGATACGCAGTATTTT. The full variable domain, with the rest looked up from reference TRBV15 and TRBJ2-3, is DAMVIQNPRYQVTQFGKPVTLSCSQTLNHNVMYWYQQKSSQAPKLLFHYYDKDFNNEADTPDNFQSRRPNTSFCFLDIRSPGLGDTAMYLCATSRPDTDTQYFGPGTRLTVL.